A selection of T cell receptor beta chains follows, all from one sample in a study of regulatory dendritic cells for organ transplantation. Sequencing used immunoSEQ multiplex PCR; TCRdb keeps in-frame clones, though not all of them. Of roughly 20,000 clones in the sample, less than 85% are singletons; the top ten hold 3.2%. For these receptors, no antigen is known. Sample: memory CD4+ T cells from blood cultured with regulatory dendritic cells. Receptor source: a human donor in good health. Both conserved end residues are part of each CDR3. Fields, in order: D gene, clone size, J gene, V gene, CDR3 DNA, CDR3 protein. D genes are given only for firm matches. Only some rows state a clone size, as once, few, many or a class for expanded clones.

d_gene: NA; abundance: few; j_gene: TRBJ2-7; v_gene: TRBV5-1; CDR3nt: TGCGCCAGCAGCTTTGAGGGACACTACGAGCAGTACTTC; CDR3aa: CASSFEGHYEQYF
d_gene: NA; abundance: few; j_gene: TRBJ2-7; v_gene: TRBV7-9; CDR3nt: TGTGCCAGCAGCCCGGGACGAGACTCCTACGAGCAGTACTTC; CDR3aa: CASSPGRDSYEQYF
d_gene: NA; abundance: once; j_gene: TRBJ1-3; v_gene: TRBV6-4; CDR3nt: TGTGCCAGCAGTGGGGGAAACACCATATATTTT; CDR3aa: CASSGGNTIYF
d_gene: NA; abundance: NA; j_gene: TRBJ2-7; v_gene: TRBV30; CDR3nt: TGTGCCTGGAGTTACGTAGGCCCCTACGAGCAGTACTTC; CDR3aa: CAWSYVGPYEQYF
d_gene: NA; abundance: NA; j_gene: TRBJ1-2; v_gene: TRBV14; CDR3nt: TGTGCCAGCAGCCAATCCAGGGCCTATGGCTACACCTTC; CDR3aa: CASSQSRAYGYTF
d_gene: NA; abundance: NA; j_gene: TRBJ2-3; v_gene: TRBV30; CDR3nt: TGTGCCTGGGGTCGAGGGCGGGCTACGCAGTATTTT; CDR3aa: CAWGRGRATQYF
d_gene: NA; abundance: once; j_gene: TRBJ2-1; v_gene: TRBV7-6; CDR3nt: TGTGCCAGCAGCTTTCTAAACCGAAACAATGAGCAGTTCTTC; CDR3aa: CASSFLNRNNEQFF
d_gene: NA; abundance: NA; j_gene: TRBJ2-2; v_gene: TRBV7-9; CDR3nt: TGTGCCTCCCTTCTGGGCAGGGCGAACACCGGGGAGCTGTTTTTT; CDR3aa: CASLLGRANTGELFF
d_gene: NA; abundance: once; j_gene: TRBJ2-7; v_gene: TRBV30; CDR3nt: TGTGCCTGGAGTAACAGGGCGTGGGAGCAGTACTTC; CDR3aa: CAWSNRAWEQYF
d_gene: NA; abundance: once; j_gene: TRBJ1-4; v_gene: TRBV5-1; CDR3nt: TGCGCCAGCAGCTTGGGACAGAGTAATGAAAAACTGTTTTTT; CDR3aa: CASSLGQSNEKLFF
d_gene: NA; abundance: NA; j_gene: TRBJ2-5; v_gene: TRBV14; CDR3nt: TGTGCCAGCAGCCAAGCTGAGACCCAGTACTTC; CDR3aa: CASSQAETQYF
d_gene: NA; abundance: once; j_gene: TRBJ2-2; v_gene: TRBV15; CDR3nt: TGTGCCACCCCCAACCGGGAAAGGGAGCTGTTTTTT; CDR3aa: CATPNRERELFF
d_gene: NA; abundance: NA; j_gene: TRBJ1-1; v_gene: TRBV30; CDR3nt: TGTGCCTGGAGTGTAGAACGGGAAGCTTTCTTT; CDR3aa: CAWSVEREAFF
d_gene: TRBD1; abundance: few; j_gene: TRBJ1-1; v_gene: TRBV2; CDR3nt: TGTGCCAGCAGTGTGGGACAGGGGGGCGTCGCTTTCTTT; CDR3aa: CASSVGQGGVAFF
d_gene: NA; abundance: NA; j_gene: TRBJ2-7; v_gene: TRBV4-2; CDR3nt: TGTGCCAGCAGCCAAGCGACTACAGGCCGAACCTACGAGCAGTACTTC; CDR3aa: CASSQATTGRTYEQYF
d_gene: TRBD2; abundance: NA; j_gene: TRBJ2-2; v_gene: TRBV6-4; CDR3nt: TGTGCCAGCAGTCAGCGGGGGGAAACCGGGGAGCTGTTTTTT; CDR3aa: CASSQRGETGELFF
d_gene: NA; abundance: NA; j_gene: TRBJ2-5; v_gene: TRBV27; CDR3nt: TGTGCCAGCAGAGAGACCTTTTTGGGGCGGGAGACCCAGTACTTC; CDR3aa: CASRETFLGRETQYF
d_gene: NA; abundance: NA; j_gene: TRBJ2-1; v_gene: TRBV7-2; CDR3nt: TGTGCCAGCAGCTTAGGCGGGCCCTACAATGAGCAGTTCTTC; CDR3aa: CASSLGGPYNEQFF
d_gene: NA; abundance: NA; j_gene: TRBJ1-2; v_gene: TRBV19; CDR3nt: TGTGCCAGTAGTACCCCAGAGGCGACTAACTATGGCTACACCTTC; CDR3aa: CASSTPEATNYGYTF
d_gene: NA; abundance: NA; j_gene: TRBJ1-2; v_gene: TRBV7-3; CDR3nt: TGTGCCAGCAGCCTGGGCCCCTCGGGGAATGGCTACACCTTC; CDR3aa: CASSLGPSGNGYTF
d_gene: TRBD2; abundance: NA; j_gene: TRBJ2-3; v_gene: TRBV5-1; CDR3nt: TGCGCCAGCAGCTTGAGCGGGACTAACACAGATACGCAGTATTTT; CDR3aa: CASSLSGTNTDTQYF
d_gene: NA; abundance: NA; j_gene: TRBJ2-1; v_gene: TRBV25-1; CDR3nt: TGTGCCAGCAGTGAAGGTAGAAGGACTACGACCAATGAGCAGTTCTTC; CDR3aa: CASSEGRRTTTNEQFF
d_gene: NA; abundance: NA; j_gene: TRBJ1-1; v_gene: TRBV7-2; CDR3nt: TGTGCCAGCAGCTCCGGTCTGAACACTGAAGCTTTCTTT; CDR3aa: CASSSGLNTEAFF
d_gene: NA; abundance: NA; j_gene: TRBJ2-3; v_gene: TRBV6-6; CDR3nt: TGTGCCAGCAGTTACTCGATAGAGGTAGATACGCAGTATTTT; CDR3aa: CASSYSIEVDTQYF
d_gene: NA; abundance: NA; j_gene: TRBJ2-2; v_gene: TRBV18; CDR3nt: TGTGCCAGCTCACCACCGGCAGCCCGCACCGGGGAGCTGTTTTTT; CDR3aa: CASSPPAARTGELFF
d_gene: NA; abundance: NA; j_gene: TRBJ2-1; v_gene: TRBV15; CDR3nt: TGTGCCACCAGCAGTCTAGCGACCGGCACCTACAATGAGCAGTTCTTC; CDR3aa: CATSSLATGTYNEQFF
d_gene: TRBD2; abundance: few; j_gene: TRBJ2-6; v_gene: TRBV28; CDR3nt: TGTGCCAGCAGTTCCCCATGGGGCGGGAGGCCCTCTGGGGCCAACGTCCTGACTTTC; CDR3aa: CASSSPWGGRPSGANVLTF
d_gene: TRBD1; abundance: NA; j_gene: TRBJ2-2; v_gene: TRBV6-5; CDR3nt: TGTGCCAGCAGTTACCGACGACAGGGGACCACCGGGGAGCTGTTTTTT; CDR3aa: CASSYRRQGTTGELFF
d_gene: NA; abundance: once; j_gene: TRBJ2-4; v_gene: TRBV6-5; CDR3nt: TGTGCCAGCAGTTACTCGATCCAACTAGCCAAAAACATTCAGTACTTC; CDR3aa: CASSYSIQLAKNIQYF
d_gene: TRBD2; abundance: NA; j_gene: TRBJ2-2; v_gene: TRBV7-2; CDR3nt: TGTGCCAGCAGCTTATCCCCACTAGCGGGGGGGCTGGATGGCGGGGAGCTGTTTTTT; CDR3aa: CASSLSPLAGGLDGGELFF
d_gene: NA; abundance: NA; j_gene: TRBJ2-1; v_gene: TRBV18; CDR3nt: TGTGCCAGCTCGACGATTTACAATGAGCAGTTCTTC; CDR3aa: CASSTIYNEQFF
d_gene: TRBD1; abundance: NA; j_gene: TRBJ2-7; v_gene: TRBV29-1; CDR3nt: TGCAGCGTCACGCCCGGGACAGGGACCTACGAGCAGTACTTC; CDR3aa: CSVTPGTGTYEQYF
d_gene: TRBD1; abundance: NA; j_gene: TRBJ2-1; v_gene: TRBV7-9; CDR3nt: TGTGCCAGCAGCTTAGGGCATGGGACAGGGATTGTAGATGAGCAGTTCTTC; CDR3aa: CASSLGHGTGIVDEQFF
d_gene: TRBD1; abundance: NA; j_gene: TRBJ1-5; v_gene: TRBV27; CDR3nt: TGTGCCAGCAAGGCCGGGACAGGCAGTAATCAGCCCCAGCATTTT; CDR3aa: CASKAGTGSNQPQHF
d_gene: NA; abundance: NA; j_gene: TRBJ2-5; v_gene: TRBV2; CDR3nt: TGTGCCAGCAGTGCCATGCTACTAGAGACGTTTTCAGAGACCCAGTACTTC; CDR3aa: CASSAMLLETFSETQYF
d_gene: NA; abundance: NA; j_gene: TRBJ1-5; v_gene: TRBV11-2; CDR3nt: TGTGCCAGCAGCGAGTTTAATAGTCCCCAGCATTTT; CDR3aa: CASSEFNSPQHF
d_gene: TRBD1; abundance: NA; j_gene: TRBJ2-1; v_gene: TRBV7-9; CDR3nt: TGTGCCAGCAGCATCGCCGGGACAGGGCTGAATGAGCAGTTCTTC; CDR3aa: CASSIAGTGLNEQFF
d_gene: NA; abundance: NA; j_gene: TRBJ1-3; v_gene: TRBV4-2; CDR3nt: TGTGCCAGCAGCCAAGAAGACAGGGGAAACACCATATATTTT; CDR3aa: CASSQEDRGNTIYF
d_gene: NA; abundance: NA; j_gene: TRBJ2-1; v_gene: TRBV4-2; CDR3nt: TGTGCCAGCAGCCAAGTAGACGGCCCTTCCTACAATGAGCAGTTCTTC; CDR3aa: CASSQVDGPSYNEQFF
d_gene: TRBD2; abundance: NA; j_gene: TRBJ2-3; v_gene: TRBV5-1; CDR3nt: TGCGCCAGCAGCTCACAGCGGGGTTTTGGTACAGATACGCAGTATTTT; CDR3aa: CASSSQRGFGTDTQYF
d_gene: TRBD2; abundance: NA; j_gene: TRBJ2-3; v_gene: TRBV4-2; CDR3nt: TGTGCCAGCAGCCAAGCCGGGGGGACAGATACGCAGTATTTT; CDR3aa: CASSQAGGTDTQYF
d_gene: TRBD1; abundance: NA; j_gene: TRBJ1-5; v_gene: TRBV18; CDR3nt: TGTGCCAGCTCACCAGGGACAGCAAGCAATCAGCCCCAGCATTTT; CDR3aa: CASSPGTASNQPQHF
d_gene: TRBD2; abundance: NA; j_gene: TRBJ2-2; v_gene: TRBV30; CDR3nt: TGTGCCTGGAGGCGGGGGGGAACCACCGGGGAGCTGTTTTTT; CDR3aa: CAWRRGGTTGELFF
d_gene: NA; abundance: few; j_gene: TRBJ1-1; v_gene: TRBV28; CDR3nt: TGTGCCAGCAGTTTTTGGTACGAAGCTTTCTTT; CDR3aa: CASSFWYEAFF
d_gene: NA; abundance: few; j_gene: TRBJ2-2; v_gene: TRBV7-3; CDR3nt: TGTGCCAGCAGCTTGCCCGGGAGTATGGACACCGGGGAGCTGTTTTTT; CDR3aa: CASSLPGSMDTGELFF
d_gene: NA; abundance: NA; j_gene: TRBJ2-1; v_gene: TRBV7-8; CDR3nt: TGTGCCAGCAGCTTAGTCCGGGTGTACAATGAGCAGTTCTTC; CDR3aa: CASSLVRVYNEQFF
d_gene: NA; abundance: NA; j_gene: TRBJ1-4; v_gene: TRBV5-1; CDR3nt: TGCGCCAGCAGCTTGGTGGGGGCTGGGAATGAAAAACTGTTTTTT; CDR3aa: CASSLVGAGNEKLFF
d_gene: NA; abundance: NA; j_gene: TRBJ2-7; v_gene: TRBV10-3; CDR3nt: TGTGCCATCAACACAGACAGCAGGGGGGACGAGCAGTACTTC; CDR3aa: CAINTDSRGDEQYF